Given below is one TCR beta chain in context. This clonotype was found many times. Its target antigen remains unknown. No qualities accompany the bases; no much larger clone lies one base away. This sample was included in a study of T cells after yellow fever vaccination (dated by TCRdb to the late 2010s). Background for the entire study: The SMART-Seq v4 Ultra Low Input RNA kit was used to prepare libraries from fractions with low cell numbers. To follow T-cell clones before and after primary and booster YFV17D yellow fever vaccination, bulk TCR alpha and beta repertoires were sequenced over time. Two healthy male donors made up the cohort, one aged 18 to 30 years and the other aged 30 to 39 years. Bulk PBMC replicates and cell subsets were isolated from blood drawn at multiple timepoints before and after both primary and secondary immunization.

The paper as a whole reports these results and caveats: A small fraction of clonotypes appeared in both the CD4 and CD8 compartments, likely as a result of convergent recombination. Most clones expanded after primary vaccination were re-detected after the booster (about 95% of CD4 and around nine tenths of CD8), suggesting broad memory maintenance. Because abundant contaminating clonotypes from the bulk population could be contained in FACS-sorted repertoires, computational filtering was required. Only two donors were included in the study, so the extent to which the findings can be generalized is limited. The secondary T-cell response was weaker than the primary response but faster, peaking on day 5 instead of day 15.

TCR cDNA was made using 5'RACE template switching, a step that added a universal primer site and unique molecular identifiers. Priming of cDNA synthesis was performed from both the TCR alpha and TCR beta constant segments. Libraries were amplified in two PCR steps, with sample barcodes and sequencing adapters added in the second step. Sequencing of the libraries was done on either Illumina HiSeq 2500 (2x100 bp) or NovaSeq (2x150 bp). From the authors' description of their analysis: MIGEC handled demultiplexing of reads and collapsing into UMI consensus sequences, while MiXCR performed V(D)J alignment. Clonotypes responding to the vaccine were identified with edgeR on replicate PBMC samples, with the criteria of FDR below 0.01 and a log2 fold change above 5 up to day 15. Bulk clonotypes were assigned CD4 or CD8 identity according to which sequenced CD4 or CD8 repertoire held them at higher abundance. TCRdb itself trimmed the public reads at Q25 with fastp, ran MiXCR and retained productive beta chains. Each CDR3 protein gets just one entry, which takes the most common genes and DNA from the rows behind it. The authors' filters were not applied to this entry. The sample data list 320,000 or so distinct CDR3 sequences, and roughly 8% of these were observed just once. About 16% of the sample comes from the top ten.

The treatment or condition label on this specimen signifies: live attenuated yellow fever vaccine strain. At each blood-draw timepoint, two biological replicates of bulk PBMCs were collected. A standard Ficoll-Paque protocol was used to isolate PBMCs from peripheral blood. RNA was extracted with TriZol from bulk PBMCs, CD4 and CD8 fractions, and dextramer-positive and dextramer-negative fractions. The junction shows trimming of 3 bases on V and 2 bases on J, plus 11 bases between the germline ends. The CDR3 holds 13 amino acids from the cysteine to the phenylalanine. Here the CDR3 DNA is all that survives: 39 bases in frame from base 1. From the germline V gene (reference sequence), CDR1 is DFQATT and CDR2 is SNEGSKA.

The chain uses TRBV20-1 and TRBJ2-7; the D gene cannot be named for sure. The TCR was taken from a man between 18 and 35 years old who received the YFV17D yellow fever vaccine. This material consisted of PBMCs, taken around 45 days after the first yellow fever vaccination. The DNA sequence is TGCAGTGCTAGGCTGGGCCATGCCTACGAGCAGTACTTC. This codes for CSARLGHAYEQYF.